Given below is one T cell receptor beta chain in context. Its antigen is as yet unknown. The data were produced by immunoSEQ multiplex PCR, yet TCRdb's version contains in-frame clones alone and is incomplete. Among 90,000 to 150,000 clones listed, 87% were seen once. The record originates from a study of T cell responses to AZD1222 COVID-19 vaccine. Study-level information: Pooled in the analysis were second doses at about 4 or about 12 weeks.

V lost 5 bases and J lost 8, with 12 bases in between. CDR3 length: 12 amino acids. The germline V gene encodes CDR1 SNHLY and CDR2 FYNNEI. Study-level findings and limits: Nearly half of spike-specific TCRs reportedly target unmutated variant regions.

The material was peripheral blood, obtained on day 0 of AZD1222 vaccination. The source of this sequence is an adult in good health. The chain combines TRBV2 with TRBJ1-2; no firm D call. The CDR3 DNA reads TGTGCCAGCAGTAAGGATCTGGAGGGCTACACCTTC. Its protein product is CASSKDLEGYTF.